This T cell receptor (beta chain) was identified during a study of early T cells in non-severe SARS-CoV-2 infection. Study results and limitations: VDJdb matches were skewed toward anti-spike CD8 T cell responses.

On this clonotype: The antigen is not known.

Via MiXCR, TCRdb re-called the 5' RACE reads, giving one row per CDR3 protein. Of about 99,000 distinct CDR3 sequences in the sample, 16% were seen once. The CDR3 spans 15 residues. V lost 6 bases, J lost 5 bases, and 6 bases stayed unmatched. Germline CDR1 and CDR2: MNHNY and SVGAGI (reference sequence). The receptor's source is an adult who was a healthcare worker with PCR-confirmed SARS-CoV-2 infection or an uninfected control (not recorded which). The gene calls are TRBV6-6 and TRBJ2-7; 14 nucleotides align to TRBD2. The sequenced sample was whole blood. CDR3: CASSPGTSGSHEQYF. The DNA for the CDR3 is TGTGCCAGCAGCCCCGGGACTAGCGGGAGCCACGAGCAGTACTTC.